What follows is one TCR beta chain and its context. This sample is drawn from a study of cytomegalovirus exposure and HLA in healthy donors. PCR amplification relied on 60 Vbeta primers (plus 13 Jbeta primers). Using immunoSEQ multiplex PCR, the repertoire was profiled, and TCRdb retains in-frame clones only, with some absent. The sample has 150,000 to 200,000 clones; 65% to 90% are singletons. This TCR derives from a woman younger than 30 in good health and CMV-seronegative. The sample was PBMCs.

The CDR3: CASKLSSSYNSPLHF. The CDR3 DNA sequence: TGTGCCAGCAAACTGTCAAGCTCCTATAATTCACCCCTCCACTTT. V is TRBV27 and J is TRBJ1-6; no clear D gene. This CDR3 is 15 amino acids long. V lost 7 bases to trimming and J lost 0 bases, with 10 bases between them. Germline loops: CDR1 MNHEY, CDR2 SMNVEV (reference sequence).